A single sample is the source of the 20 T cell receptor beta chains below, sequenced in a study of CD8+CD57+ T cells in acquired aplastic anemia (dated by TCRdb to the late 2010s). Expansion of CD8+CD57+ cells had been shown by flow cytometry in the patients chosen for sequencing. Reads for this sample came from an Illumina HiSeq 2000. Genomic DNA served as template for TCR beta VDJ combination and CDR3 sequence profiling. The raw public reads went through TCRdb reprocessing: fastp at Q25, MiXCR clone calling, in-frame beta chains kept. Each CDR3 protein appears once, grouped with its most common genes and DNA. This sample gives 180,000 or so distinct CDR3 sequences in total; 48% of them show up just once. The ten top clones hold about 1.7% of the sample. The specimen sequenced was sorted CD4+, CD8+, or CD8+CD57+ T cells (not recorded which) from PBMCs. The receptors shown here come from a human donor with aplastic anemia.

V is TRBV20-1 and J is TRBJ1-5; D possibly corresponds to TRBD1 (6 bases). The CDR3 is 14 residues long. The V and J ends lost 6 bases and 2 bases respectively, with 14 bases between them. Germline CDR1 and CDR2: DFQATT and SNEGSKA (reference sequence). The CDR3 loop is CSATGLAGNQPQHF. CDR3 DNA: TGCAGTGCCACAGGGTTGGCGGGCAATCAGCCCCAGCATTTT.

This clonotype was seen repeatedly, ten times or more. The chain links TRBV12-3 or TRBV12-4 to TRBJ2-1; 9 bases line up with TRBD1. Trimming cost V 6 bases and J 5 bases; bases outside gene matches: 11. The CDR3 spans 16 residues. The CDR3 nucleotides read TGTGCCAGCAGCCAGCGAAGGGGACAGGGAAACAATGAGCAGTTCTTC. This gives the protein CASSQRRGQGNNEQFF.

This clonotype was observed a handful of times. Sequence at one end of the junction differs from germline and may be a read error. V is TRBV7-7 and J is TRBJ2-3, with D unresolved. Germline-derived CDR1 and CDR2 are SSHAT and FNYEAQ (reference sequence). The CDR3 runs 13 residues. The CDR3 region is CASSLGWVDTQYF. The CDR3 DNA reads TGTGCTAGCAGCTTAGGTTGGGTAGATACGCAGTATTTT.

Written as DNA, the CDR3 is TGTGCCAGCAGCGCTGGGACAGTCAAAAACACCATATATTTT. Protein sequence: CASSAGTVKNTIYF. The chain links TRBV5-6 to TRBJ1-3; 7 bases are shared with TRBD1. Germline V gene lookup returns CDR1 SGHDT and CDR2 YYEEEE. V was pared by 4 bases and J by 6 bases, with 7 bases of the junction left unmatched. The CDR3 loop spans 14 amino acids.

In its sample, this clonotype was seen many times. This chain connects TRBV6-1 to TRBJ1-5; D is ambiguous. Germline V gene sequence: CDR1 MNHNS, CDR2 SASEGT. Trimming pared 1 base from V and 7 bases from J, leaving 8 bases between. The CDR3 runs 13 residues. The CDR3 bases are TGTGCCAGCAGTGAAGTGCACAGACAGCCCCAGCATTTT. Protein product: CASSEVHRQPQHF.

CDR3 sequence (DNA): TGTGCCAGCCGAGGGACTAGCGGGAAAGATGAGCAGTTCTTC. Residues: CASRGTSGKDEQFF. The V call is TRBV2, the J call TRBJ2-1, with 13 bases lining up with TRBD2. The V segment lost 8 bases and the J segment 8 bases; nucleotides outside the gene matches: 6. CDR1 and CDR2 from the germline V gene are SNHLY and FYNNEI. The CDR3 runs to 14 residues.

The V gene is TRBV27, the J gene TRBJ2-1; D is undetermined. This CDR3 spans 12 amino acids. The germline V and J ends were trimmed by 7 bases and 5 bases, with 9 bases remaining between them. In germline, CDR1 is MNHEY, CDR2 SMNVEV (reference sequence). The CDR3 nucleotides read TGTGCCAGCACCTCCCTCGACAATGAGCAGTTCTTC. This sequence encodes CASTSLDNEQFF.

The chain links TRBV18 to TRBJ2-7, with 7 bases fitting TRBD2. Germline loops: CDR1 KGHSH, CDR2 LQKENI. V was clipped by 0 bases and J by 8 bases; unmatched bases: 10. The CDR3 is 15 amino acids. CDR3 bases: TGTGCCAGCTCACCACCAGGACTAGGTGGAATGCAGCAGTACTTC. It codes for CASSPPGLGGMQQYF.

This clonotype has ten or more counts. The gene calls are TRBV14 and TRBJ2-5; TRBD2 matches 12 bases. This CDR3 has 15 residues. Germline V gene sequence: CDR1 SGHDN, CDR2 FVKESK. The junction had 4 bases not matched to a gene; V was cut back by 4 bases and J by 4 bases. The CDR3 region has the DNA TGTGCCAGCAGCCGACTAGCGGGAGTAGGAGAGACCCAGTACTTC. Translation gives CASSRLAGVGETQYF.

The genes are TRBV20-1 and TRBJ2-1; a possible D gene is TRBD2 (6 bases). This CDR3 is 14 amino acids long. Per germline, CDR1 DFQATT and CDR2 SNEGSKA (reference sequence). Between the trimmed V and J ends, which lost 4 bases and 1 base, there was a span of 11 bases. Written as DNA, the CDR3 is TGCAGTGCTAAAGGGGCGGGGTCCTACAATGAGCAGTTCTTC. Its protein product is CSAKGAGSYNEQFF.

This clonotype was counted a single time. J is TRBJ2-3 and V is TRBV2, with unresolved D. The germline V gene encodes CDR1 SNHLY and CDR2 FYNNEI. Deletions cut 4 bases from V and 2 bases from J, with 7 bases between. The CDR3 sequence is 13 residues long. For the CDR3, the DNA is TGTGCCAGCAGTGGAGTTACCACAGATACGCAGTATTTT. This gives the protein CASSGVTTDTQYF. Drawing the rest from reference TRBV2 and TRBJ2-3, the complete variable domain is EPEVTQTPSHQVTQMGQEVILRCVPISNHLYFYWYRQILGQKVEFLVSFYNNEISEKSEIFDDQFSVERPDGSNFTLKIRSTKLEDSAMYFCASSGVTTDTQYFGPGTRLTVL.

Notes on this clonotype: This may arise from a read error, as a much more abundant clone is one base away. The chain employs TRBV11-2 and TRBJ1-4; TRBD1 aligns across 8 bases. CDR1 is SGHAT and CDR2 is FQNNGV in the germline V gene. CDR3 length: 19 amino acids. The J segment lost 5 bases and the V segment lost 4 bases, leaving 18 bases of the junction unmatched. CDR3 DNA: TGTGCCAGCAGCTCTAGTACGGGGAAAGACAGGGGATCAAATGAAAAACTGTTTTTT. Amino acid sequence: CASSSSTGKDRGSNEKLFF. The entire variable domain, with the rest obtained from reference TRBV11-2 and TRBJ1-4, is as follows: EAGVAQSPRYKIIEKRQSVAFWCNPISGHATLYWYQQILGQGPKLLIQFQNNGVVDDSQLPKDRFSAERLKGVDSTLKIQPAKLEDSAVYLCASSSSTGKDRGSNEKLFFGSGTQLSVL.

In the case of this clonotype: The junction and the germline gene differ at one end; a read error may be behind it. The chain links TRBV11-2 to TRBJ1-1; no firm D call. Germline CDR1 reads SGHAT; CDR2 reads FQNNGV. The CDR3 extends over 10 amino acids. CDR3 coding DNA: TGTGCCAGCAGCTTAGGTCCGGTGATCTTT. Translating it yields CASSLGPVIF. The variable domain in full, completed from reference TRBV11-2 and TRBJ1-1, reads EAGVAQSPRYKIIEKRQSVAFWCNPISGHATLYWYQQILGQGPKLLIQFQNNGVVDDSQLPKDRFSAERLKGVDSTLKIQPAKLEDSAVYLCASSLGPVIFGQGTRLTVV.

In the case of this clonotype: A much bigger clone sits one base away, suggesting this may be a read error. The chain is built from TRBV6-1 and TRBJ1-3; D gene uncertain. CDR1 and CDR2 (germline): MNHNS, SASEGT. The CDR3 runs to 12 residues. The DNA of the CDR3 is TGTGCCGGCAGGAGCTCTGGAAACACCATATATTTT. It yields the protein CAGRSSGNTIYF.

In this sample, this clonotype turned up many times. V and J are TRBV7-2 and TRBJ1-1; TRBD1 matches at 9 bases. With 0 bases clipped from V and 1 base from J, the junction kept 3 bases outside the gene matches. The CDR3 totals 16 residues. The germline V gene encodes CDR1 SGHTA and CDR2 FQGNSA. The CDR3 sequence: CASSLATGGTNTEAFF. DNA for the CDR3: TGTGCCAGCAGCTTAGCGACAGGGGGAACGAACACTGAAGCTTTCTTT.

This clonotype was counted a few times. The J gene is TRBJ2-7, the V gene TRBV7-8, with unresolved D. Trimming took off 5 bases at V and 7 bases at J, with 9 bases between the two ends. Germline loops: CDR1 SGHVS, CDR2 FQNEAQ. The CDR3 totals 11 residues. CDR3 protein: CASSPWGEQYF. The CDR3 DNA reads TGTGCCAGCAGCCCTTGGGGTGAGCAGTACTTC.

This clonotype has at least ten counts. The chain couples TRBV5-4 to TRBJ2-3, with D tentatively TRBD2 (7 bases). V dropped 1 base and J dropped 2 bases, with 11 bases sitting between them. CDR3 length: 15 amino acids. Germline V gene data show CDR1 as SGHNT and CDR2 as YYREEE (reference sequence). CDR3 sequence: CASSLLGGATDTQYF. CDR3 sequence (DNA): TGTGCCAGCAGCTTGCTAGGGGGGGCCACAGATACGCAGTATTTT.

The rearrangement links TRBV20-1 to TRBJ1-1; the D is unclear. Trimming removed 5 bases from V and 0 bases from J, with 13 bases in between. This CDR3 has 14 amino acids. Looked up from germline, CDR1 is DFQATT and CDR2 is SNEGSKA (reference sequence). In nucleotides, the CDR3 is TGCAGTGCTCACCAACGGACCTTGAACACTGAAGCTTTCTTT. Its translation: CSAHQRTLNTEAFF.

The chain has TRBV7-8 and TRBJ1-2; D may be TRBD1 (6 bases). The CDR3 is 17 residues long. CDR1 and CDR2 (germline): SGHVS, FQNEAQ. The V end lost 0 bases, the J end lost 8 bases, and 22 bases lay between the germline ends. CDR3 sequence reads: CASSLAGGSPGTMGYTF. The CDR3 coding sequence is TGTGCCAGCAGCTTAGCGGGGGGCTCACCGGGTACTATGGGCTACACCTTC.

This clonotype showed up just a few times. J is TRBJ2-3 and V is TRBV15; perhaps TRBD2 as D (5 bases). Germline V gene lookup returns CDR1 LNHNV and CDR2 YYDKDF (reference sequence). V was clipped by 1 base and J by 4 bases, with 9 bases between them. There are 14 residues in the CDR3. Here the CDR3 reads CATSRAGTADTQYF. The CDR3 DNA sequence: TGTGCCACCAGCAGAGCGGGAACCGCAGATACGCAGTATTTT.